The present TCR beta chain was sequenced within a study of blood T cell repertoires in COVID-19 (dated by TCRdb to 2019 to 2021). Context from the whole study: The collaborator samples originated in the United States, Italy and Spain and spanned the acute and convalescent phases of COVID-19. The prospective study material was composed of cDNA or gDNA derived from T cells, B-cell-depleted T cells, or PBMCs. Deeply sampled blood TCRbeta repertoires from subjects exposed to, actively infected with, or recovered from COVID-19 were included in the dataset. The repertoires were released in a freely available public database meant as a resource for research on the immune response to SARS-CoV-2. Samples were obtained from the ongoing ImmuneRACE study (first 160 participants) and from 1,254 subjects provided by 6 global collaborators. Nearly every sample came with metadata listing a de-identified subject ID, COVID-19 status, age in years and sex. Where available, HLA class I and class II types were obtained from metadata supplied by the sample provider rather than from assay-based typing.

Including cysteine and phenylalanine, the CDR3 has 15 amino acids. Just the 45-base CDR3 DNA is kept, in frame starting at base 1. V and J are trimmed by 7 bases and 0 bases, and the gene matches miss 6 bases of the junction. CDR1 and CDR2 (ENHRY, SYGVKD) derive from the germline V gene. What the study reported, not specific to this receptor: How much clinical and demographic metadata was included differed by source and by participant, and the metadata was provided uncurated.

About this clone: Its antigen remains undetermined. Base qualities were left out, and no much larger clone turns up one base away.

Collaborating institutions collected whole blood in K2EDTA tubes following their own protocols. For TCRbeta analysis, collaborator samples were shipped as frozen whole blood, as isolated PBMCs, or as DNA extracted from either sample type. The immunoSEQ Assay, a bias-controlled multiplex PCR, was used to amplify TCRbeta CDR3 regions from genomic DNA. For the original study's pipeline: Nucleated cell counts per sample were estimated from amplification of reference gene primers within the assay. To quantify the absolute abundance of each unique TCRbeta CDR3 rearrangement, sequence reads were collapsed and filtered. For each sample, productive Simpson clonality was calculated as the square root of Simpson's diversity index over productive rearrangements. TCRdb carries this immuneACCESS record with in-frame sequences only. Its versions omit some clonotypes, under half of them owing to an unresolved V gene in the studies checked, with the rest unexplained. D and trimming come from the DNA, and the V and J calls and clone size come from that table. Counted in this sample were 35,000 or so clones; approximately 84% of them appeared once. The ten largest clones take up 25% to 35% of the sample.

This sequence originates from a man older than 75 with active or convalescent COVID-19. This chain joins TRBV10-3 to TRBJ2-1, with 7 bases aligning to TRBD1. Sequencing used peripheral blood. The base sequence is TGTGCCATCACGGGACAGCTCAGCTCCTACAATGAGCAGTTCTTC. It codes for CAITGQLSSYNEQFF.